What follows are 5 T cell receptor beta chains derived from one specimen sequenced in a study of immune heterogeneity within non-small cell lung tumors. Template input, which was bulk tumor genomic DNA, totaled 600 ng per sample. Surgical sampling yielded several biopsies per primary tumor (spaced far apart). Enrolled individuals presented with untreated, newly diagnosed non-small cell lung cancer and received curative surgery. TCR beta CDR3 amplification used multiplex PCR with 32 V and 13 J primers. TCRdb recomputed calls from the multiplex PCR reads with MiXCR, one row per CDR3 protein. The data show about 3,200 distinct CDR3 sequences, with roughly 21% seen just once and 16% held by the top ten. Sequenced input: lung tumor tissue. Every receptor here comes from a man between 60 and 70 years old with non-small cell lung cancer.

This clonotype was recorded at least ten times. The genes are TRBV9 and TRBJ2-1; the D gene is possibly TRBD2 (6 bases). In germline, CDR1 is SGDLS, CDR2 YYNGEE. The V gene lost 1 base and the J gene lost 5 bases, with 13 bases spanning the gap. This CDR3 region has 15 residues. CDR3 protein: CASSVLASADNEQFF. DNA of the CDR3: TGTGCCAGCAGCGTACTGGCTAGCGCCGACAATGAGCAGTTCTTC. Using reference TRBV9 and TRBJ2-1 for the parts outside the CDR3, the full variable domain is DSGVTQTPKHLITATGQRVTLRCSPRSGDLSVYWYQQSLDQGLQFLIQYYNGEERAKGNILERFSAQQFPDLHSELNLSSLELGDSALYFCASSVLASADNEQFFGPGTRLTVL.

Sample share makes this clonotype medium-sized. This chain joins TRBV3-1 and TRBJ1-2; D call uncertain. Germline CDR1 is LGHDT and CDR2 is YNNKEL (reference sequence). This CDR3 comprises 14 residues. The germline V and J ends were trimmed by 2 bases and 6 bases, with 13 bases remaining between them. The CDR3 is CASSQTWTADGYTF. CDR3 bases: TGTGCCAGCAGCCAAACCTGGACGGCGGATGGCTACACCTTC.

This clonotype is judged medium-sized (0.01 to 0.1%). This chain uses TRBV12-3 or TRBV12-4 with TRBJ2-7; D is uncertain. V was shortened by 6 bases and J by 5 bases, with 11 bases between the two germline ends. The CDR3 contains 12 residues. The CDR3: CASSHGWNEQYF. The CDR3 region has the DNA TGTGCCAGCAGCCACGGCTGGAACGAGCAGTACTTC.

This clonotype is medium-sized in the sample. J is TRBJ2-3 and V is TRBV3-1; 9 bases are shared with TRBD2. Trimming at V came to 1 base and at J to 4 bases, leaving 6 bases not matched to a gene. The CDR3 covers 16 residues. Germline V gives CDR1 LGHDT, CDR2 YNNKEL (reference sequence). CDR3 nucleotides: TGTGCCAGCAGCCAAGTAAGACTAGCGGAAGCAGATACGCAGTATTTT. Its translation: CASSQVRLAEADTQYF.

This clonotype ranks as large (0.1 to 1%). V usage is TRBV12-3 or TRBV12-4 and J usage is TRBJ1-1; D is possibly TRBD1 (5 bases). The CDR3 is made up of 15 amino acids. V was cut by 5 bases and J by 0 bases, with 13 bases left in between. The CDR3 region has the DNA TGTGCCAGCAGTGTCCAGGGAGGTTTGAACACTGAAGCTTTCTTT. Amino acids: CASSVQGGLNTEAFF.